Following are 15 T cell receptor beta chains from one sample sequenced in a study of T cell responses to AZD1222 COVID-19 vaccine. Sequenced by immunoSEQ multiplex PCR; TCRdb stores in-frame clones only, minus some. The table lists 150,000 to 200,000 clones, roughly 88% of them singletons. Source: peripheral blood, taken 28 days after the second AZD1222 dose. The receptor source for this set is an adult who received the AZD1222 COVID-19 vaccine.

The J gene is TRBJ1-4, the V gene TRBV5-1; 10 bases line up with TRBD1. The CDR3 consists of 15 residues. Trimming removed 6 bases from V and 6 bases from J; junction bases left unmatched: 8. Germline assignment: CDR1 SGHRS and CDR2 YFSETQ. The CDR3 sequence is CASTPGGQGDEKLFF. The CDR3 DNA is TGCGCCAGCACTCCGGGAGGACAGGGGGATGAAAAACTGTTTTTT.

This clone has only a few counts. This chain connects TRBV6-5 to TRBJ1-1; 7 bases are shared with TRBD1. The V and J ends lost 6 bases and 1 base, in that order; junction bases with no gene match: 2. This CDR3 has 13 residues. From germline, CDR1 is MNHEY and CDR2 SVGAGI. The chain's CDR3 is CASRRQGNTEAFF. The CDR3 DNA is TGTGCCAGCAGGAGACAGGGGAACACTGAAGCTTTCTTT.

The J gene is TRBJ1-1, the V gene TRBV21-1. TRBV21-1 is a listed pseudogene. The CDR3 spans 13 residues. CDR3: CASNFEGKAEAFF. DNA for the CDR3: TGTGCCAGCAATTTTGAGGGGAAGGCTGAAGCTTTCTTT.

This chain connects TRBV3-1 (or the pseudogene TRBV3-2) to TRBJ2-7; D remains ambiguous. V lost 2 bases and J 6 bases, leaving 8 bases between the germline ends. CDR3 length: 12 amino acids. Germline lookup yields CDR1 LGHDT and CDR2 YNNKEL (reference sequence). The chain's CDR3 is CASSQSPSEQYF. The CDR3 nucleotides are TGTGCCAGCAGCCAAAGTCCCTCCGAGCAGTACTTC.

The chain joins TRBV7-2 to TRBJ2-1; 8 bases are shared with TRBD2. V gave up 2 bases and J gave up 12 bases; unmatched junction bases: 3. Germline V gene data show CDR1 as SGHTA and CDR2 as FQGNSA. The CDR3 contains 12 residues. This CDR3 is CASSLTSGPQFF. In nucleotides, the CDR3 is TGTGCCAGCAGCTTAACTAGCGGCCCGCAGTTCTTC.

The V and J genes are TRBV4-2 and TRBJ1-5; no firm D call. From germline, CDR1 is LGHNA and CDR2 YNFKEQ. Trimming shortened V by 0 bases and J by 4 bases, and 13 bases separated the two germline ends. CDR3 length: 16 amino acids. In DNA, the CDR3 is TGTGCCAGCAGCCAAGATTTCGGCCCGATTAATCAGCCCCAGCATTTT. Protein product: CASSQDFGPINQPQHF.

V and J are TRBV11-2 and TRBJ1-2; perhaps TRBD1 as D (5 bases). This CDR3 is 13 amino acids long. The V and J ends lost 4 bases and 2 bases respectively, with 8 bases between them. Germline V gene sequence: CDR1 SGHAT, CDR2 FQNNGV. Here the CDR3 DNA reads TGTGCCAGCAGCTGGGGGAACAACTATGGCTACACCTTC. Translating it yields CASSWGNNYGYTF.

This chain connects TRBV5-1 to TRBJ1-5; maybe TRBD1 (5 bases). Trimming left V 0 bases short and J 5 bases short, with 12 bases between. CDR1 is SGHRS and CDR2 is YFSETQ in the germline V gene. The CDR3 contains 15 residues. CDR3 sequence: CASSLDGREDQPQHF. The CDR3 nucleotides read TGCGCCAGCAGCTTGGATGGCAGGGAGGATCAGCCCCAGCATTTT. Full variable domain (rest looked up from reference TRBV5-1 and TRBJ1-5): KAGVTQTPRYLIKTRGQQVTLSCSPISGHRSVSWYQQTPGQGLQFLFEYFSETQRNKGNFPGRFSGRQFSNSRSEMNVSTLELGDSALYLCASSLDGREDQPQHFGDGTRLSIL.

The V and J genes are TRBV10-3 and TRBJ1-2; 8 bases map to TRBD1. Looked up from germline, CDR1 is ENHRY and CDR2 is SYGVKD. With 10 bases clipped from V and 4 bases from J, the junction kept 5 bases outside the gene matches. The CDR3 contains 12 residues. DNA for the CDR3: TGTGCCAGCGGACAGGGAAGCTATGGCTACACCTTC. Residues: CASGQGSYGYTF.

The J gene is TRBJ1-5, the V gene TRBV28; D gene ambiguous. The ends were cut back, 6 bases at V and 0 bases at J, with 15 bases in the middle. Germline loops: CDR1 MDHEN, CDR2 SYDVKM. This CDR3 region has 16 residues. The CDR3 nucleotides are TGTGCCAGCAGCACCTACGCTGTAAATAGCAATCAGCCCCAGCATTTT. It yields the protein CASSTYAVNSNQPQHF.

The chain carries TRBV25-1 and TRBJ2-5, with D maybe TRBD1 (6 bases). V shed 10 bases and J shed 4 bases, with 16 bases lying between them. The CDR3 sequence is 13 residues long. Germline lookup yields CDR1 MGHDK and CDR2 SYGVNS. Here the CDR3 DNA reads TGTGCCACCTCCCCCCCCAGGGGAGAGACCCAGTACTTC. It codes for CATSPPRGETQYF.

The CDR3: CASSPLLPTTGTETQYF. In nucleotides, the CDR3 is TGTGCCAGCTCACCACTCCTCCCGACGACGGGGACGGAGACCCAGTACTTC. The chain is built from TRBV18 and TRBJ2-5; tentatively, D is TRBD1 or TRBD2 (5 bases each). The CDR3 runs to 17 residues. Trimming took off 1 base at V and 5 bases at J, with 20 bases between the two ends. Per germline, CDR1 KGHSH and CDR2 LQKENI. The entire variable domain, with the rest obtained from reference TRBV18 and TRBJ2-5, is as follows: NAGVMQNPRHLVRRRGQEARLRCSPMKGHSHVYWYRQLPEEGLKFMVYLQKENIIDESGMPKERFSAEFPKEGPSILRIQQVVRGDSAAYFCASSPLLPTTGTETQYFGPGTRLLVL.

The genes are TRBV27 and TRBJ2-5, with TRBD1 identical over 8 bases. After removal of 6 bases from V and 1 base from J, the junction contained 7 bases not matched to a gene. CDR3 length: 15 residues. Per germline, CDR1 MNHEY and CDR2 SMNVEV (reference sequence). CDR3 bases: TGTGCCAGCAGCCGAGGACAGGGACCCCAAGAGACCCAGTACTTC. Its translation is CASSRGQGPQETQYF.

The chain combines TRBV24-1 with TRBJ2-1, with a weak D call TRBD2 (6 bases). Germline-derived CDR1 and CDR2 are KGHDR and SFDVKD. This CDR3 is built from 13 residues. Trimming took 4 bases from V and 8 from J, leaving 11 bases between them. The CDR3 nucleotides are TGTGCCACCAGTGACCCAGCGGGCTATGAGCAGTTCTTC. Translated: CATSDPAGYEQFF.

The chain combines TRBV2 with TRBJ2-1, with TRBD1 identical over 12 bases. The germline V gene encodes CDR1 SNHLY and CDR2 FYNNEI. V shed 6 bases, J shed 4 bases, and the junction held 4 bases outside the gene matches. The CDR3 spans 15 residues. CDR3 amino acids: CASSGTGGAYNEQFF. CDR3 nucleotides: TGTGCCAGCAGCGGGACAGGGGGCGCTTACAATGAGCAGTTCTTC.